The 20 T cell receptor beta chains presented below share a single source sample, sequenced in a study of CD8 T cells in ankylosing spondylitis. TCRdb recomputed calls from the 5' RACE reads with MiXCR, one row per CDR3 protein. The table lists about 390,000 distinct CDR3 sequences, more than 20% of them singletons, with about 16% in the top ten. These receptors have no identified antigens. Study-wide results and limits: The study identified a TCR beta motif of about eight highly homologous variants that appeared characteristic of ankylosing spondylitis blood.

The material sequenced was blood, either unsorted or a sorted T cell fraction (not recorded which). All receptors come from a male donor with ankylosing spondylitis.

The chain employs TRBV12-3 or TRBV12-4 and TRBJ1-6, with D maybe TRBD1 (5 bases). This CDR3 contains 13 residues. Trimming shortened V by 5 bases and J by 8 bases, and 10 bases separated the two germline ends. The CDR3 protein is CASSMRGDSPLHF. The CDR3 DNA is TGTGCCAGCAGTATGCGAGGGGATTCACCCCTCCACTTT.

The V gene is TRBV19, the J gene TRBJ2-5; 8 bases match TRBD2. CDR1 and CDR2 (germline): LNHDA, SQIVND (reference sequence). There are 15 residues in the CDR3. Trimming took 1 base from V and 5 from J; bases not matched to a gene: 6. CDR3 DNA: TGTGCCAGTAGTATAGCGGGAGGGCCGGGTGAGACCCAGTACTTC. This sequence encodes CASSIAGGPGETQYF.

This clonotype was detected only a few times. The V and J genes are TRBV20-1 and TRBJ1-2, with 7 positions matching TRBD1. Trimming at V came to 6 bases and at J to 6 bases, leaving 1 base not matched to a gene. This CDR3 region has 10 residues. Germline assignment: CDR1 DFQATT and CDR2 SNEGSKA (reference sequence). The CDR3 nucleotides are TGCAGTGCAGACAGGGATGGCTACACCTTC. Translating gives CSADRDGYTF.

There are a few counts of this clonotype. In DNA form, the CDR3 reads TGTGCCAGCACCCGGGGGGCTCACACTGAAGCTTTCTTT. Translated: CASTRGAHTEAFF. The chain employs TRBV5-6 and TRBJ1-1; TRBD1 is a possible D gene (6 bases). The CDR3 loop spans 13 amino acids. Deletions cut 6 bases from V and 3 bases from J, with 12 bases between. Germline-derived CDR1 and CDR2 are SGHDT and YYEEEE.

The chain has TRBV7-3 and TRBJ2-2; perhaps TRBD2 as D (5 bases). This CDR3 region has 14 residues. V was clipped by 5 bases and J by 4 bases, with 11 bases between them. Germline assignment: CDR1 SGHTA and CDR2 FQGTGA. In nucleotides, the CDR3 is TGTGCCAGCAGCATCAATCGGGGCACCGGGGAGCTGTTTTTT. Translation: CASSINRGTGELFF.

The chain carries TRBV15 and TRBJ2-7; 8 positions match TRBD2. The CDR3 consists of 16 residues. Germline V lookup: CDR1 LNHNV, CDR2 YYDKDF (reference sequence). The ends lost 5 bases at V and 1 base at J; junction bases unmatched: 10. The CDR3 sequence is CATSAKVVAGSYEQYF. Written as DNA, the CDR3 is TGTGCCACCAGCGCCAAGGTGGTAGCGGGATCCTACGAGCAGTACTTC.

V gene TRBV24-1 combines with J gene TRBJ2-1; TRBD2 might be the D (5 bases). The CDR3 is made up of 16 amino acids. Germline assignment: CDR1 KGHDR and CDR2 SFDVKD. V gave up 3 bases and J gave up 2 bases, with 13 bases separating them. CDR3 residues: CATSDRTPGAYNEQFF. The CDR3 DNA follows: TGTGCCACCAGTGATCGGACTCCCGGCGCCTACAATGAGCAGTTCTTC.

V and J are TRBV5-1 and TRBJ2-2; possibly TRBD1 for D (6 bases). Germline V lookup: CDR1 SGHRS, CDR2 YFSETQ. V was shortened by 0 bases and J by 2 bases, with 11 bases between the two germline ends. The CDR3 spans 16 residues. The CDR3 DNA follows: TGCGCCAGCAGCTTGGAAGGGGGACCCAACACCGGGGAGCTGTTTTTT. This sequence encodes CASSLEGGPNTGELFF. Variable domain in full (rest from reference TRBV5-1 and TRBJ2-2): KAGVTQTPRYLIKTRGQQVTLSCSPISGHRSVSWYQQTPGQGLQFLFEYFSETQRNKGNFPGRFSGRQFSNSRSEMNVSTLELGDSALYLCASSLEGGPNTGELFFGEGSRLTVL.

The rearrangement joins TRBV4-2 to TRBJ2-1; D gene uncertain. CDR1 and CDR2 from the germline V gene are LGHNA and YNFKEQ. Trimming took off 1 base at V and 6 bases at J, with 10 bases between the two ends. This CDR3 spans 14 amino acids. The CDR3 coding sequence is TGTGCCAGCAGCCAAGCCCCTTTAGTCAATGAGCAGTTCTTC. This translates into CASSQAPLVNEQFF.

The CDR3 here is CASRASGSIYNEQFF. The CDR3 DNA reads TGTGCCAGCAGGGCTAGCGGGAGCATCTACAATGAGCAGTTCTTC. The chain uses TRBV12-3 or TRBV12-4 and TRBJ2-1, with 10 bases that match TRBD2. V lost 6 bases to trimming and J lost 3 bases; unmatched junction nucleotides: 5. The CDR3 is 15 residues long.

This clonotype was seen a handful of times. The chain is built from TRBV7-9 and TRBJ1-3; maybe TRBD1 (6 bases). The CDR3 covers 14 residues. Per the germline V gene, CDR1 is SEHNR and CDR2 is FQNEAQ (reference sequence). V dropped 5 bases and J dropped 9 bases, with 17 bases sitting between them. The CDR3: CASSPDSPPTTIYF. As DNA, the CDR3 is TGTGCCAGCAGCCCGGACAGTCCTCCTACCACCATATATTTT.

The chain links TRBV28 to TRBJ2-1; TRBD2 might be the D (6 bases). Looked up from germline, CDR1 is MDHEN and CDR2 is SYDVKM. The ends were cut back, 2 bases at V and 1 base at J, with 6 bases in the middle. The CDR3 is 14 residues long. This CDR3 is CASSLRGSYNEQFF. The CDR3, as DNA: TGTGCCAGCAGTTTACGGGGGTCCTACAATGAGCAGTTCTTC.

This clonotype was found a few times. This rearrangement joins TRBV9 to TRBJ2-1; D remains ambiguous. There are 16 residues in the CDR3. Trimming shortened V by 3 bases and J by 6 bases, and 19 bases separated the two germline ends. Looked up from germline, CDR1 is SGDLS and CDR2 is YYNGEE. The CDR3 protein is CASSEGFRAVGNEQFF. The DNA for the CDR3 is TGTGCCAGCAGCGAGGGCTTTAGGGCGGTTGGCAATGAGCAGTTCTTC.

This clonotype was observed a handful of times. The CDR3 coding sequence is TGCGCCAGCGGAGTTAACTCGAACACCGGGGAGCTGTTTTTT. Translating it yields CASGVNSNTGELFF. The chain employs TRBV5-1 and TRBJ2-2; D gene unclear. The V gene lost 7 bases and the J gene lost 0 bases, with 10 bases spanning the gap. CDR3 size: 14 residues. Germline V gives CDR1 SGHRS, CDR2 YFSETQ.

This clonotype turned up a few times. For the CDR3, the DNA is TGTGCCACCAGTGAATCCACGGGACAGTTCACCTTC. As protein: CATSESTGQFTF. V gene TRBV24-1 combines with J gene TRBJ1-2; 7 nucleotides line up with TRBD1. J lost 13 bases, V lost 4 bases, and 8 bases had no gene match. This CDR3 has 12 amino acids. Germline V gives CDR1 KGHDR, CDR2 SFDVKD.

This clonotype was counted between two and nine times. The J gene is TRBJ1-5, the V gene TRBV4-2; 11 nucleotides line up with TRBD1. Losses at the gene ends were 3 bases for V and 7 bases for J; bases not matched to a gene: 5. The germline V gene has CDR1 LGHNA and CDR2 YNFKEQ. The CDR3 is made up of 15 amino acids. CDR3: CASSHRGQGDQPQHF. CDR3 in DNA: TGTGCCAGCAGCCATCGGGGACAGGGGGACCAGCCCCAGCATTTT.

This clonotype was picked up a small number of times. V is TRBV12-3 or TRBV12-4 and J is TRBJ2-1, with D uncertain. V lost 2 bases and J lost 14, with 16 bases in between. The CDR3 totals 13 residues. The CDR3 sequence: CASSLRSESWKFF. The CDR3 DNA reads TGTGCCAGCAGTTTAAGGTCAGAATCATGGAAGTTCTTC.

The rearrangement joins TRBV7-3 to TRBJ2-1, with TRBD2 matching 11 bases. V shed 5 bases and J 5 bases; nucleotides not matched to a gene: 8. The CDR3 is 16 amino acids. Germline V gene data show CDR1 as SGHTA and CDR2 as FQGTGA. The CDR3: CASSPRGLADNNEQFF. DNA of the CDR3: TGTGCCAGCAGCCCTAGGGGACTAGCGGATAACAATGAGCAGTTCTTC.

The DNA for the CDR3 is TGCAGTGCTTGGCGGGAGGGCCGCCGGGATGAGCAGTTCTTC. Protein sequence: CSAWREGRRDEQFF. The rearrangement joins TRBV20-1 to TRBJ2-1; 9 bases are shared with TRBD2. This CDR3 has 14 amino acids. Unmatched junction bases numbered 10, after V lost 5 bases and J lost 8 bases. CDR1 DFQATT and CDR2 SNEGSKA come from the germline V gene (reference sequence).

The CDR3 region is CASSLMVAYNEQFF. Here the CDR3 DNA reads TGTGCCAGCAGCTTAATGGTCGCCTACAATGAGCAGTTCTTC. The chain couples TRBV11-2 to TRBJ2-1, with D unclear. The CDR3 has 14 amino acids. CDR1 and CDR2 from the germline V gene are SGHAT and FQNNGV. Trimming took 2 bases from V and 2 from J, leaving 7 bases between them. Complete variable domain (other parts from reference TRBV11-2 and TRBJ2-1): EAGVAQSPRYKIIEKRQSVAFWCNPISGHATLYWYQQILGQGPKLLIQFQNNGVVDDSQLPKDRFSAERLKGVDSTLKIQPAKLEDSAVYLCASSLMVAYNEQFFGPGTRLTVL.